This entry features one T cell receptor (beta chain) sequence. Time point: pre-sensitization, week 0. As to treatment: therapeutic diphenylcyclopropenone sensitization with weekly scalp DPC. Extraction of total RNA was performed on unfractionated whole blood. Phlebotomy was performed prior to application of every patch test. The sample is drawn from a study of human T cells and chemical hapten exposure. TCRdb redid the calling of the RACE reads with MiXCR, one entry per CDR3 protein. The sample contains tens of thousands of distinct CDR3 sequences, 9.5% to 10% of which appear only once. The CDR3 has 14 residues. CDR1 ENHRY and CDR2 SYGVKD come from the germline V gene. V shed 8 bases and J 1 base; nucleotides not matched to a gene: 1.

The rearrangement links TRBV10-3 to TRBJ2-3; 12 bases line up with TRBD2. The receptor was derived from a woman between 25 and 40 years old with alopecia areata. Some clones in this sample may be carry-over from other donors' samples. Sequencing used whole blood, obtained in connection with sensitization to the hapten diphenylcyclopropenone (DPC). The CDR3 DNA is TGTGCCATCTCTAGCGGGGGGGGCACAGATACGCAGTATTTT. Encoded protein: CAISSGGGTDTQYF.